These 17 T cell receptor beta chains were all obtained from the same sample, sequenced in a study of vaccination and CD4 T cells after COVID-19 (dated by TCRdb to between 2020 and 2023). To prepare the library, PCR was applied. These reads were obtained on an Illumina iSeq 100. TCR sequencing of DNA from cultured CD4+ T cells used the Oncomine TCR Beta short-read assay at the Johns Hopkins FTIC core. TCRdb reran the public reads through fastp at Q25 and MiXCR, keeping productive beta chains. Each CDR3 protein appears once, grouped with its most common genes and DNA. This sample comprises tens of thousands of distinct CDR3 sequences, 60% of them detected only once. The ten largest make up roughly 13% of the sample. Sample treatment or condition, as interpreted from the label and publication: roughly nine-day PBMC culture with coronavirus spike peptide pools or control peptides (ViraFEST assay). Their cognate antigens are unknown.

Sequenced material: CD4+ T cells from blood, cultured in vitro, taken after SARS-CoV-2 vaccination. Receptors were obtained from a human donor who received a COVID-19 vaccine.

The genes are TRBV19 and TRBJ2-6; D is ambiguous. V dropped 6 bases and J dropped 0 bases, with 21 bases sitting between them. CDR1 is LNHDA and CDR2 is SQIVND in the germline V gene (reference sequence). The CDR3 sequence is 19 residues long. This CDR3 is CASRYRPGQANSGANVLTF. Here the CDR3 DNA reads TGTGCCAGTAGATACCGCCCAGGTCAGGCGAACTCTGGGGCCAACGTCCTGACTTTC.

The gene calls are TRBV5-8 and TRBJ2-3, with TRBD1 identical over 9 bases. This CDR3 contains 15 residues. J lost 3 bases, V lost 4 bases, and 6 bases had no gene match. The V gene's germline CDR1 is SGHTS and CDR2 YDEGEE. The CDR3 sequence is CASSPRDRVTDTQYF. Here the CDR3 DNA reads TGTGCCAGCAGCCCCCGGGACAGGGTGACAGATACGCAGTATTTT. Combining the CDR3 with reference TRBV5-8 and TRBJ2-3 gives the whole variable domain EAGVTQSPTHLIKTRGQQATLRCSPISGHTSVYWYQQALGLGLQFLLWYDEGEERNRGNFPPRFSGRQFPNYSSELNVNALELEDSALYLCASSPRDRVTDTQYFGPGTRLTVL.

This clonotype was counted only a few times. This chain links TRBV21-1 with TRBJ1-6; the table's D call, TRBD1, was not checked against the DNA. TRBV21-1 is a pseudogene locus. CDR3 size: 17 residues. For the CDR3, the DNA is TGTGCCAGCAGCAAAGTACGGGACAGACGGAGGAGTTCACCCCTCCACTTT. Translating gives CASSKVRDRRRSSPLHF.

This clonotype was found a few times. The chain joins TRBV2 to TRBJ1-1, with TRBD1 matching 7 bases. After removal of 8 bases from V and 6 bases from J, the junction contained 12 bases not matched to a gene. CDR1 and CDR2 (germline): SNHLY, FYNNEI. The CDR3 spans 14 residues. The CDR3 coding sequence is TGTGCCAGCCGGGGGTTGAGGGGGCGCGCTGAAGCTTTCTTT. Residues: CASRGLRGRAEAFF.

The CDR3 bases are TGTGCCACCAGCAGGCCCGAACGGGGAGCCCAAAAGCAGTTCTTC. Translation gives CATSRPERGAQKQFF. The chain is built from TRBV15 and TRBJ2-1; weak D call: TRBD2 (5 bases). Looked up from germline, CDR1 is LNHNV and CDR2 is YYDKDF (reference sequence). The CDR3 has 15 amino acids. V was cut by 3 bases and J by 11 bases, with 20 bases left in between.

This chain uses TRBV29-1 with TRBJ2-5, with 7 nucleotides matching TRBD2. The J segment lost 7 bases and the V segment lost 5 bases, leaving 10 bases of the junction unmatched. This CDR3 contains 13 residues. The germline V gene encodes CDR1 SQVTM and CDR2 ANQGSEA. The CDR3, as DNA: TGCAGCGTTTCTCGACTAGGGGAGGGGACCCAGTACTTC. Its protein is CSVSRLGEGTQYF.

The rearrangement links TRBV7-9 to TRBJ1-4; TRBD1 matches 12 bases. Germline values: CDR1 SEHNR, CDR2 FQNEAQ (reference sequence). CDR3 size: 18 residues. The ends lost 5 bases at V and 3 bases at J; junction bases unmatched: 10. The CDR3 loop is CASSLEGQGAFPNEKLFF. The DNA for the CDR3 is TGTGCCAGCAGCCTTGAGGGACAGGGGGCGTTCCCTAATGAAAAACTGTTTTTT.

This clonotype was counted a few times. This chain links TRBV19 with TRBJ1-5; TRBD1 might be the D (6 bases). CDR1 and CDR2 from the germline V gene are LNHDA and SQIVND (reference sequence). The V end lost 1 base, the J end lost 5 bases, and 15 bases lay between the germline ends. CDR3 length equals 16 residues. CDR3 region: CASSIGLQGWDQPQHF. The CDR3 nucleotides are TGTGCCAGTAGTATAGGTTTACAGGGCTGGGATCAGCCCCAGCATTTT.

The chain carries TRBV19 and TRBJ2-2; 8 positions agree with TRBD1. The CDR3 is 16 residues long. Losses at the gene ends were 6 bases for V and 6 bases for J; bases not matched to a gene: 12. CDR1 LNHDA and CDR2 SQIVND come from the germline V gene (reference sequence). The CDR3 protein is CASSHPASGGPGELFF. The CDR3 DNA reads as TGTGCCAGTAGCCATCCAGCCTCAGGGGGCCCCGGGGAGCTGTTTTTT.

This clonotype was seen only a few times. J is TRBJ1-2 and V is TRBV29-1, with 9 bases matching TRBD1. Trimming took 5 bases from V and 6 from J; bases not matched to a gene: 10. The CDR3 totals 14 residues. Germline assignment: CDR1 SQVTM and CDR2 ANQGSEA. CDR3 protein: CSVIGTGNSDGYTF. Here the CDR3 DNA reads TGCAGCGTTATCGGGACAGGGAATAGTGATGGCTACACCTTC. Full variable domain (rest looked up from reference TRBV29-1 and TRBJ1-2): SAVISQKPSRDICQRGTSLTIQCQVDSQVTMMFWYRQQPGQSLTLIATANQGSEATYESGFVIDKFPISRPNLTFSTLTVSNMSPEDSSIYLCSVIGTGNSDGYTFGSGTRLTVV.

The rearrangement links TRBV19 to TRBJ1-6, with D possibly TRBD1 on 6 matching bases. The CDR3 is 18 amino acids. Trimming cost V 3 bases and J 5 bases, with 20 bases left between them. Germline V gene lookup returns CDR1 LNHDA and CDR2 SQIVND (reference sequence). The CDR3 nucleotides read TGTGCCAGTAGTATCTCCTTGACAGGCCGAATGGATAATTCACCCCTCCACTTT. Translation: CASSISLTGRMDNSPLHF.

The J gene is TRBJ1-5, the V gene TRBV6-1; TRBD1 aligns across 7 bases. This CDR3 is 15 amino acids long. From germline, CDR1 is MNHNS and CDR2 SASEGT. V lost 6 bases to trimming and J lost 2 bases; unmatched junction nucleotides: 7. The CDR3: CASSNTGDGNQPQHF. In DNA form, the CDR3 reads TGTGCCAGCAGCAATACAGGGGATGGCAATCAGCCCCAGCATTTT.

V gene TRBV19 combines with J gene TRBJ2-7, with 7 bases fitting TRBD1. Germline CDR1 LNHDA, CDR2 SQIVND (reference sequence). The V and J ends lost 5 bases and 0 bases, in that order; junction bases with no gene match: 7. The CDR3 contains 15 residues. The CDR3 loop is CASSRQGESSYEQYF. CDR3 DNA: TGTGCCAGTAGTCGGCAGGGGGAAAGCTCCTACGAGCAGTACTTC.

The chain joins TRBV12-3 or TRBV12-4 to TRBJ2-5; TRBD1 agrees at 9 bases. V shed 2 bases, J shed 5 bases, and the junction held 6 bases outside the gene matches. CDR3 length: 15 residues. The CDR3 DNA reads TGTGCCAGCAGTTTAACAGGGGGCGCCGAGGAGACCCAGTACTTC. It encodes CASSLTGGAEETQYF.

The CDR3 here is CASSPGRMNTEAFF. The CDR3 DNA follows: TGTGCCAGCAGTCCCGGACGGATGAACACTGAAGCTTTCTTT. The J gene is TRBJ1-1, the V gene TRBV6-1; D unresolved. The V end lost 5 bases, the J end lost 0 bases, and 10 bases lay between the germline ends. The CDR3 length is 14 residues. Germline loops: CDR1 MNHNS, CDR2 SASEGT.

The rearrangement links TRBV24-1 to TRBJ2-1; 9 bases map to TRBD2. Germline loops: CDR1 KGHDR, CDR2 SFDVKD. The CDR3 is made up of 13 amino acids. V lost 7 bases and J lost 3; bases outside the gene matches: 0. The CDR3 sequence is CATRAGGYNEQFF. In DNA form, the CDR3 reads TGTGCCACCAGAGCGGGGGGCTACAATGAGCAGTTCTTC.

The V gene is TRBV7-3, the J gene TRBJ2-7; D uncertain. The CDR3 consists of 14 residues. Trimming removed 5 bases from V and 0 bases from J, with 11 bases in between. Germline values: CDR1 SGHTA, CDR2 FQGTGA. The chain's CDR3 is CASSPRHLSYEQYF. For the CDR3, the DNA is TGTGCCAGCAGCCCGCGACACCTCTCCTACGAGCAGTACTTC.